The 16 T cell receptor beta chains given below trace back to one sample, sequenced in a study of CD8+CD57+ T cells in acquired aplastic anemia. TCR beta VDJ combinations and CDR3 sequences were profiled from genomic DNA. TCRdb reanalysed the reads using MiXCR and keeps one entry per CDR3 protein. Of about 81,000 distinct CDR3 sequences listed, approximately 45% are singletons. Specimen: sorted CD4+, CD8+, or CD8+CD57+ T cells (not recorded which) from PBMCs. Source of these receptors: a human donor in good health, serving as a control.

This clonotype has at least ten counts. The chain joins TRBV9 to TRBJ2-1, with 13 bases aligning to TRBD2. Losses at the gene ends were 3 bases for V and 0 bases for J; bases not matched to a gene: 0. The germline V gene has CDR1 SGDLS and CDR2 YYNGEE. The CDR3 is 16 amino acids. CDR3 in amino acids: CASSGLAGGSYNEQFF. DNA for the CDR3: TGTGCCAGCAGCGGACTAGCGGGAGGCTCCTACAATGAGCAGTTCTTC.

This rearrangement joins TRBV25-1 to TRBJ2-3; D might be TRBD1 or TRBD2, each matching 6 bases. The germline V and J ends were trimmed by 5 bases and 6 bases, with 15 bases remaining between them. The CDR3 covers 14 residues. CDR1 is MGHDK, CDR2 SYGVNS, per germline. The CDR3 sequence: CASSLGGAGDTQYF. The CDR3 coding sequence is TGTGCCAGCAGTCTAGGGGGAGCGGGTGATACGCAGTATTTT.

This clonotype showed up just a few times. As DNA, the CDR3 is TGTGCCAGCAGCGGCTTCAGCTCTGGAAACACCATATATTTT. Translated: CASSGFSSGNTIYF. The J gene is TRBJ1-3, the V gene TRBV9; D is uncertain. V was pared by 3 bases and J by 0 bases, with 7 bases between. The CDR3 totals 14 residues. Germline lookup yields CDR1 SGDLS and CDR2 YYNGEE.

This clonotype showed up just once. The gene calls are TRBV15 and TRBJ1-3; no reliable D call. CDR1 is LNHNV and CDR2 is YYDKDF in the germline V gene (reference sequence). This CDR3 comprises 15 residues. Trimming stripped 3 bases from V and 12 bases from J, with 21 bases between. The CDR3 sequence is CATSSLSGPRGIIYF. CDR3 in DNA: TGTGCCACCAGCAGCTTGTCAGGACCCCGCGGGATCATATATTTT.

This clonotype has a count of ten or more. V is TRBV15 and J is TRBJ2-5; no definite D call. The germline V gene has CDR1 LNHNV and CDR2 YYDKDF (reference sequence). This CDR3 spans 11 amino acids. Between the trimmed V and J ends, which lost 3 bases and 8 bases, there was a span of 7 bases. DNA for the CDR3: TGTGCCACCAGCAGCGGTCGAACCCAGTACTTC. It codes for CATSSGRTQYF.

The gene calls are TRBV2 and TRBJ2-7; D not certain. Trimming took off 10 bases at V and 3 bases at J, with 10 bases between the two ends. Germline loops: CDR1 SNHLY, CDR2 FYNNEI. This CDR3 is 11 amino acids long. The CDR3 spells CATANLYEQYF. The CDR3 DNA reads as TGTGCCACGGCCAATCTCTACGAGCAGTACTTC.

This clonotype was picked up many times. This chain's CDR3 is CASSLTENTEAFF. The CDR3 DNA is TGCGCCAGCAGTCTGACAGAGAACACTGAAGCTTTCTTT. This chain connects TRBV10-1 to TRBJ1-1; tentative D call: TRBD1 (5 bases). The CDR3 length is 13 residues. V lost 5 bases and J 1 base, leaving 8 bases between the germline ends. Germline lookup yields CDR1 WNHNN and CDR2 SYGVQD (reference sequence).

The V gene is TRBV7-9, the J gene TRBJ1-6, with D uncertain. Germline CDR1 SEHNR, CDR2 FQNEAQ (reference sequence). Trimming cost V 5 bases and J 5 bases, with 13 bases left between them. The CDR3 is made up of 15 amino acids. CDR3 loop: CASSLNRENNSPLHF. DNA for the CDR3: TGTGCCAGCAGCCTGAATCGAGAAAATAATTCACCCCTCCACTTT.

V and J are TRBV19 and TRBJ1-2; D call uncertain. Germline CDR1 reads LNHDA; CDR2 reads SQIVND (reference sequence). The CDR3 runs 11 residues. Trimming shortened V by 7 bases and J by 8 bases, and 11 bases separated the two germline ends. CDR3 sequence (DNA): TGTGCCAGTATGGGTGGATCCGGCTACACCTTC. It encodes CASMGGSGYTF.

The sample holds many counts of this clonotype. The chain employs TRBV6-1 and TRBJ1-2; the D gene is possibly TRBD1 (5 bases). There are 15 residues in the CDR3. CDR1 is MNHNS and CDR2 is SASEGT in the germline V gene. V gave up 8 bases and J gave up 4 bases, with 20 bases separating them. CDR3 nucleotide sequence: TGTGCCAGCGGGGACTTGACGGGAGTGAGCTATGGCTACACCTTC. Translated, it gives CASGDLTGVSYGYTF.

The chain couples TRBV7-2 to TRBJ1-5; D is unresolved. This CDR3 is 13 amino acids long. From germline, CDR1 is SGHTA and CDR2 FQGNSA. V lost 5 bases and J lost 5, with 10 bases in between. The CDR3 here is CASSTQPDQPQHF. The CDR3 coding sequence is TGTGCCAGCAGCACTCAGCCCGATCAGCCCCAGCATTTT.

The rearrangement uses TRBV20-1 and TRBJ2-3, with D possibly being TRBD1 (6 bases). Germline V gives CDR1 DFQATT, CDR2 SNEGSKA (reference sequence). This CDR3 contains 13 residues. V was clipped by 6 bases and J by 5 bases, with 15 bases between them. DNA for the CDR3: TGCAGTGCCCGGACAGCTGGGCGAGATACGCAGTATTTT. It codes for CSARTAGRDTQYF.

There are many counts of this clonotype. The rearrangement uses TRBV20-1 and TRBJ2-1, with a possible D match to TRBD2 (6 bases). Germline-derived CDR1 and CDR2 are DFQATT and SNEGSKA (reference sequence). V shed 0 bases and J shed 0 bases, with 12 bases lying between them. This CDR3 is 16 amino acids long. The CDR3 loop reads CSARDIAESSYNEQFF. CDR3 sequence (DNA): TGCAGTGCTAGAGATATAGCGGAAAGCTCCTACAATGAGCAGTTCTTC.

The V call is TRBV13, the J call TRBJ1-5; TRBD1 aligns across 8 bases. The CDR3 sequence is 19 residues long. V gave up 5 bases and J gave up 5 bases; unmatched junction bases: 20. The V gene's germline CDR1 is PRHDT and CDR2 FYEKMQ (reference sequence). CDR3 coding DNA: TGTGCCAGCAGCACACCGAGGATGCAGGGACAGGTCAATGATCAGCCCCAGCATTTT. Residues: CASSTPRMQGQVNDQPQHF.

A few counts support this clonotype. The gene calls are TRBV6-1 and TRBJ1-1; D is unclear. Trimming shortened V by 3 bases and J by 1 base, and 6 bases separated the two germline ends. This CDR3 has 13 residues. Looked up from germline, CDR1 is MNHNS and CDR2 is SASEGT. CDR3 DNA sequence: TGTGCCAGCAGTGATTCAAAGAACACTGAAGCTTTCTTT. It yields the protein CASSDSKNTEAFF.

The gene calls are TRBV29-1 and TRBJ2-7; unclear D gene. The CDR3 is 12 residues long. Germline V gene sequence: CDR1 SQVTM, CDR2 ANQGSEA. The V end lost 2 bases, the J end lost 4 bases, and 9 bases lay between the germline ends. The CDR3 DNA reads TGCAGCGTTGAACCCAGCTCTTACGAGCAGTACTTC. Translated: CSVEPSSYEQYF.